This T cell receptor (delta chain) was sequenced for a study of gamma-delta chains in newborns, infants, children (dated by TCRdb to about 2019). At the level of the whole study: In the study title, it is stated that polyclonal expansion of innate gammadelta T cells is driven by microbial exposure immediately after birth. The study investigated how microbial exposure shaped innate gammadelta T cell populations in human newborns immediately after birth.

Sequencing used an Illumina MiSeq. In TCRdb, clones were called once more from the public reads by CATT, and rows of identical DNA were later combined. For this sample the table gives some 6,500 delta-chain clones, of which about 11% were detected only once. Clones ranked in the top ten supply 6% to 8% of the sample. The CDR3 covers 18 residues, taking in both the cysteine and the phenylalanine. Just the 54-base CDR3 DNA is kept, in frame starting at base 1. Clipping removes 3 bases from V and 2 bases from J, with 11 as the unmatched junction base count. The germline V gene provides CDR1 GEAIGNYY and CDR2 EKD. As for this clone: The antigen it binds to is not known. Base qualities are not provided; no much larger clone lies one nucleotide away.

This clonotype originated in a child who was a newborn, infant or young child, either healthy, febrile or measles-vaccinated (not recorded which). Material for sequencing was blood. The chain is encoded by TRDV2 joined to TRDJ1, with 13 middle bases fitting TRDD3. The J gene is absent in TCRdb and was assigned here via DNA matching to germline. The sequenced DNA: TGTGCCTGTGACGGACTTACTGGGGGATACGCGGTTACCGATAAACTCATCTTT. This encodes CACDGLTGGYAVTDKLIF.